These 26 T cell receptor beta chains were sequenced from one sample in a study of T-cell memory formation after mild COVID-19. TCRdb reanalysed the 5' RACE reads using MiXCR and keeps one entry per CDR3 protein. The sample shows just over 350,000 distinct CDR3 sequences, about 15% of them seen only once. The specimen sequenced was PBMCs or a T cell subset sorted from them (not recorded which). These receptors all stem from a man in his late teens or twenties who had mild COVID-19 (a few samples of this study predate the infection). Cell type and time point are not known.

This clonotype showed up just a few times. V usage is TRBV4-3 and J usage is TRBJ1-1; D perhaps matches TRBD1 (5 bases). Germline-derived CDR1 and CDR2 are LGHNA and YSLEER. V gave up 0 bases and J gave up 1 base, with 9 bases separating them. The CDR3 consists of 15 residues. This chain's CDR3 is CASSQDIQGNTEAFF. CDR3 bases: TGCGCCAGCAGCCAAGATATCCAGGGGAACACTGAAGCTTTCTTT.

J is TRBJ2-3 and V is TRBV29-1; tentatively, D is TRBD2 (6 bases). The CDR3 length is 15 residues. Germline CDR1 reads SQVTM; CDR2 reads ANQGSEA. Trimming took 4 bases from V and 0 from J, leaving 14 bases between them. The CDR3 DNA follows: TGCAGCGTTGCGCTGTGGACTACAAGCACAGATACGCAGTATTTT. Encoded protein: CSVALWTTSTDTQYF.

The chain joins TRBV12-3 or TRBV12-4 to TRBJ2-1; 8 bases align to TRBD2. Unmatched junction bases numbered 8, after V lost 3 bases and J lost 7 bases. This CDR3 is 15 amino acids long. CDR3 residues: CASSFFRGGVNEQFF. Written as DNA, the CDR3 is TGTGCCAGCAGTTTTTTTCGGGGGGGAGTTAATGAGCAGTTCTTC.

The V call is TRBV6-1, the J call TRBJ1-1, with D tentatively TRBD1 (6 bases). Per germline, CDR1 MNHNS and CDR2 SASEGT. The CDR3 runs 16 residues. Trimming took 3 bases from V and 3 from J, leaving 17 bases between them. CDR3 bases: TGTGCCAGCAGTGATAGCACGGTGAGGGGGTACACTGAAGCTTTCTTT. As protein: CASSDSTVRGYTEAFF.

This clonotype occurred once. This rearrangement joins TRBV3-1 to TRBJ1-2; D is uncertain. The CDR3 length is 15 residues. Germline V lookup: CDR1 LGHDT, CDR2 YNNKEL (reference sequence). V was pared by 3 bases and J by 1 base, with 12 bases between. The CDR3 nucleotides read TGTGCCAGCAGCCAGGGGATGGACCTTAACTATGGCTACACCTTC. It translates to CASSQGMDLNYGYTF.

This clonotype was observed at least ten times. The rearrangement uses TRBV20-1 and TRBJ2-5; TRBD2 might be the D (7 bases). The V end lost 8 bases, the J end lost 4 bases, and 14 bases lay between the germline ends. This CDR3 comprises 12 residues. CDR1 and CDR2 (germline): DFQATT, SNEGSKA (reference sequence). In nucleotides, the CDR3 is TGCAGTCCCAAAGGGGGGGGAGAGACCCAGTACTTC. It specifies CSPKGGGETQYF.

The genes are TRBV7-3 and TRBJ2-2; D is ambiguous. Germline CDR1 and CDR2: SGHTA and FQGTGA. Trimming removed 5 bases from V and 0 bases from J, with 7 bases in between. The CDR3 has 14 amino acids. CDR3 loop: CASSLFANTGELFF. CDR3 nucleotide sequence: TGTGCCAGCAGCCTCTTTGCGAACACCGGGGAGCTGTTTTTT.

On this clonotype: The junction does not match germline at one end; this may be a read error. The CDR3 sequence is CATGTPNTGELFF. The DNA of the CDR3 is TGTGCCACTGGGACACCGAATACCGGGGAGCTGTTTTTT. This chain uses TRBV24-1 with TRBJ2-2; D perhaps matches TRBD1 (6 bases). Germline CDR1 is KGHDR and CDR2 is SFDVKD. The CDR3 extends over 13 amino acids.

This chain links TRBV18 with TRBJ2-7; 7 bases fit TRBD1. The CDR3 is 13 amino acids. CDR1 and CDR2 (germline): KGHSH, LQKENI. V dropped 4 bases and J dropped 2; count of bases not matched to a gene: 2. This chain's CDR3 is CASSRTGAYEQYV. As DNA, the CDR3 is TGTGCCAGCTCACGGACAGGCGCCTACGAGCAGTACGTC.

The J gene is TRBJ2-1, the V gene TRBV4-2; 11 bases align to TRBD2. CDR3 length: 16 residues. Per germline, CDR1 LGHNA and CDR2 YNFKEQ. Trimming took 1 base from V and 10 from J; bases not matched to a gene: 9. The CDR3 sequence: CASSQGHSGGAVEQFF. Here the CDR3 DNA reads TGTGCCAGCAGCCAAGGGCATAGCGGGGGGGCGGTGGAGCAGTTCTTC.

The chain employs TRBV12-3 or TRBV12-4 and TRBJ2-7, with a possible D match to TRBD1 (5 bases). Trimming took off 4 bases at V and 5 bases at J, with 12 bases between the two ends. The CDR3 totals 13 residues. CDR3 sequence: CASSSQGRNEQYV. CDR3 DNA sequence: TGTGCCAGCAGTTCTCAGGGCCGAAACGAGCAGTACGTC.

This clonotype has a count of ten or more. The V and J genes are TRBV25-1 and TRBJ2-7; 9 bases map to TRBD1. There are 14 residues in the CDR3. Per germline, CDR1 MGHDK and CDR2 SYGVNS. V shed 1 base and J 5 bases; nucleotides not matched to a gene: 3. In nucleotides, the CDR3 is TGTGCCAGCAGTGAATGGGACAGGGTCCACGAGCAGTACTTC. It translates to CASSEWDRVHEQYF.

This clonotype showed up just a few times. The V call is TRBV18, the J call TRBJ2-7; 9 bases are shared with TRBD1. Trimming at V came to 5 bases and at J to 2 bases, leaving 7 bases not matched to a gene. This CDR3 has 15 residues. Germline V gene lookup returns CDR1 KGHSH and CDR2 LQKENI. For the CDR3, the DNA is TGTGCCAGCTCATCCGACAGGGGGACGACCTACGAGCAGTACTTC. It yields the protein CASSSDRGTTYEQYF.

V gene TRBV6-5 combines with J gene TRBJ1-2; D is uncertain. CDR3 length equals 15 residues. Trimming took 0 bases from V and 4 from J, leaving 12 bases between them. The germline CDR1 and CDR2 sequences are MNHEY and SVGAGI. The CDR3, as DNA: TGTGCCAGCAGTTACTCTCCGGGAGGCAGCTATGGCTACACCTTC. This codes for CASSYSPGGSYGYTF.

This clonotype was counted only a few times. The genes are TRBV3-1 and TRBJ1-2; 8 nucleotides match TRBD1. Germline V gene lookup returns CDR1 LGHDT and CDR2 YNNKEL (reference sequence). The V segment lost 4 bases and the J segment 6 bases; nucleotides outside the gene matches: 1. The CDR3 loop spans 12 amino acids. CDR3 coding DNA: TGTGCCAGCAGCCGGACAGGGAATGGCTACACCTTC. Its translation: CASSRTGNGYTF. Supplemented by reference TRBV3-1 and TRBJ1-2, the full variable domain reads DTAVSQTPKYLVTQMGNDKSIKCEQNLGHDTMYWYKQDSKKFLKIMFSYNNKELIINETVPNRFSPKSPDKAHLNLHINSLELGDSAVYFCASSRTGNGYTFGSGTRLTVV.

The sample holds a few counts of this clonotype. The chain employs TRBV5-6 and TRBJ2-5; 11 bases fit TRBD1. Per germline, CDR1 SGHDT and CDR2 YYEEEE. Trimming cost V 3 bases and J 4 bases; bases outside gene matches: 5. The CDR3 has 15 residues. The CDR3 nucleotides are TGTGCCAGCAGCTACACCGGGACAGGGGGAGAGACCCAGTACTTC. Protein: CASSYTGTGGETQYF.

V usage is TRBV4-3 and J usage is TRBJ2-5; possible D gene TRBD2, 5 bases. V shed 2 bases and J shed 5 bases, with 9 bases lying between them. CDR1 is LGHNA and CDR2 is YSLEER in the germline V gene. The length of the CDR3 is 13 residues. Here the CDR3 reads CASSQRGGETQYF. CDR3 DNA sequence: TGCGCCAGCAGCCAACGGGGTGGCGAGACCCAGTACTTC.

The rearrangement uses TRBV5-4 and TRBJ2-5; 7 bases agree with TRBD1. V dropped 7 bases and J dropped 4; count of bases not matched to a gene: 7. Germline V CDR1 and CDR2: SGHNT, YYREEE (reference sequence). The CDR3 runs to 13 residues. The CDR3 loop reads CASHGKGAETQYF. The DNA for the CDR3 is TGTGCCAGCCATGGCAAGGGGGCAGAGACCCAGTACTTC.

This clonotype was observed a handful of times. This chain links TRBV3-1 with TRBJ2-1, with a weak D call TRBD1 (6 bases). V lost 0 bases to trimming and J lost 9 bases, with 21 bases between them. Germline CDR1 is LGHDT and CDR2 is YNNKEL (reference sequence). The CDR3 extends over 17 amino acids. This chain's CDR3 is CASSQDLRRGELGEQFF. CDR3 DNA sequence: TGTGCCAGCAGCCAAGATCTGCGCAGGGGAGAATTAGGTGAGCAGTTCTTC.

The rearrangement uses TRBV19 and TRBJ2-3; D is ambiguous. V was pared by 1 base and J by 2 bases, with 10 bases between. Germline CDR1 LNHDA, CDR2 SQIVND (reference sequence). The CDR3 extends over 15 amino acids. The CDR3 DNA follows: TGTGCCAGTAGTATAGTCCCCAGGCCCACAGATACGCAGTATTTT. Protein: CASSIVPRPTDTQYF.

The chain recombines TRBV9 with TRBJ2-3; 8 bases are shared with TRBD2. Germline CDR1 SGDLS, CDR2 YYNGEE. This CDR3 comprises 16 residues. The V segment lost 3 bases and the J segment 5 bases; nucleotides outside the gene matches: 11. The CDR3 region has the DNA TGTGCCAGCAGCGCTTTCGGGGGGGCCGTTAGAGATACGCAGTATTTT. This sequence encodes CASSAFGGAVRDTQYF.

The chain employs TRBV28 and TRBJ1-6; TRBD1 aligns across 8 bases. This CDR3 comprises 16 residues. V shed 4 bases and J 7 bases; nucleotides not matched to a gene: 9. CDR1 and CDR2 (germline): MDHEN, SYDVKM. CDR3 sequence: CASSWGRGPRNSPLHF. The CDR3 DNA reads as TGTGCCAGCAGTTGGGGCAGGGGGCCGCGAAATTCACCCCTCCACTTT.

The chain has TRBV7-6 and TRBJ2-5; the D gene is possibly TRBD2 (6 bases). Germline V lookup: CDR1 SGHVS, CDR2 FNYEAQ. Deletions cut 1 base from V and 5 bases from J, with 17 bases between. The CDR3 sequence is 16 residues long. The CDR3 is CASSLDLWGEPETQYF. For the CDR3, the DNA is TGTGCCAGCAGCTTAGATCTGTGGGGGGAACCCGAGACCCAGTACTTC.

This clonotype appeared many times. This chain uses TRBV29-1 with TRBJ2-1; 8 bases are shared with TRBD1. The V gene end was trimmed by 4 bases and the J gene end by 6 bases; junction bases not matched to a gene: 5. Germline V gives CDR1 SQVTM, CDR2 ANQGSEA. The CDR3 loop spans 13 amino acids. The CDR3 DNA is TGCAGCGTTGTTCAGGGGGCTACCAATGAGCAGTTCTTC. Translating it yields CSVVQGATNEQFF.

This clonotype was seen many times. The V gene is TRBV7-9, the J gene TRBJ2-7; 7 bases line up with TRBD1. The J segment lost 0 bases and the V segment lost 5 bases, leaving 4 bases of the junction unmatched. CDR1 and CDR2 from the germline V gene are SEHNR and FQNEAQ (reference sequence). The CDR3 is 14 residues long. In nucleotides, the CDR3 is TGTGCCAGCAGCCTACAGGGGAGCTCCTACGAGCAGTACTTC. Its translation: CASSLQGSSYEQYF.

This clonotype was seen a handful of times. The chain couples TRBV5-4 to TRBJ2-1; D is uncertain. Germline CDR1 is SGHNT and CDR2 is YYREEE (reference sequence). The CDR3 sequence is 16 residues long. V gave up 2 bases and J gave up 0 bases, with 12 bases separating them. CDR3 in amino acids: CASSFLSGNSYNEQFF. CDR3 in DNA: TGTGCCAGCAGCTTCCTATCAGGAAACTCCTACAATGAGCAGTTCTTC.